One and the same sample provided the 8 T cell receptor beta chains below, sequenced in a study of blood T cell repertoires in COVID-19. The table came from immunoSEQ multiplex PCR; TCRdb's copy has only in-frame clones and leaves some out. Of roughly 330,000 clones listed, around 87% are singletons. The source material was PBMCs or T cells enriched from blood (not recorded which). The receptors originated from a woman in her thirties who had recovered from COVID-19.

V is TRBV12-3 or TRBV12-4 and J is TRBJ1-2; 8 nucleotides line up with TRBD1. The CDR3 sequence is 13 residues long. V lost 9 bases and J lost 2; bases outside the gene matches: 5. DNA for the CDR3: TGTGCCAGTGGACAGGGACGAAACTATGGCTACACCTTC. It is translated as CASGQGRNYGYTF.

V gene TRBV6-4 combines with J gene TRBJ2-3; perhaps TRBD2 as D (7 bases). With 2 bases removed from V and 6 bases from J, the gap between germline ends came to 12 bases. The germline gives CDR1 MRHNA, CDR2 SNTAGT. This CDR3 spans 14 amino acids. In nucleotides, the CDR3 is TGTGCCAGCAGTGACACGGGGGGCGGCGATACGCAGTATTTT. This codes for CASSDTGGGDTQYF.

The chain recombines TRBV27 with TRBJ1-4, with TRBD1 matching 7 bases. The V segment lost 5 bases and the J segment 8 bases; nucleotides outside the gene matches: 11. This CDR3 has 15 amino acids. CDR1 MNHEY and CDR2 SMNVEV come from the germline V gene (reference sequence). DNA of the CDR3: TGTGCCAGCAGTGTCCTACAGGGGCCGCGGGAAAAACTGTTTTTT. Translated, it gives CASSVLQGPREKLFF.

This sequence joins TRBV15 and TRBJ2-5, with D possibly TRBD2 on 6 matching bases. Deletions cut 0 bases from V and 2 bases from J, with 10 bases between. The CDR3 is made up of 15 amino acids. Germline values: CDR1 LNHNV, CDR2 YYDKDF (reference sequence). The CDR3 is CATSRDRDLQETQYF. Here the CDR3 DNA reads TGTGCCACCAGCAGAGATCGGGACTTACAAGAGACCCAGTACTTC.

The chain employs TRBV5-1 and TRBJ1-2, with D unclear. The germline V and J ends were trimmed by 4 bases and 5 bases, with 12 bases remaining between them. The CDR3 sequence is 13 residues long. CDR1 is SGHRS and CDR2 is YFSETQ in the germline V gene. Here the CDR3 reads CASSEVEGYGYTF. DNA of the CDR3: TGCGCCAGCAGCGAGGTCGAAGGTTATGGCTACACCTTC. Combining the CDR3 with reference TRBV5-1 and TRBJ1-2 gives the whole variable domain KAGVTQTPRYLIKTRGQQVTLSCSPISGHRSVSWYQQTPGQGLQFLFEYFSETQRNKGNFPGRFSGRQFSNSRSEMNVSTLELGDSALYLCASSEVEGYGYTFGSGTRLTVV.

DNA for the CDR3: TGTGCCATCAGTGAGTCGACTGGCAGAGGCTACGAGCAGTACTTC. Encoded protein: CAISESTGRGYEQYF. The chain carries TRBV10-3 and TRBJ2-7, with D unresolved. The V and J ends lost 0 bases and 3 bases respectively, with 12 bases between them. The CDR3 has 15 amino acids. Germline V gene lookup returns CDR1 ENHRY and CDR2 SYGVKD.

The chain joins TRBV5-5 to TRBJ1-2, with 7 bases fitting TRBD1. CDR1 and CDR2 from the germline V gene are SGHKS and YYEKEE (reference sequence). The J segment lost 3 bases and the V segment lost 6 bases, leaving 2 bases of the junction unmatched. CDR3 length equals 12 residues. The CDR3 DNA reads as TGTGCCAGCATGCAGGGGGACTATGGCTACACCTTC. Translating it yields CASMQGDYGYTF.

V gene TRBV29-1 combines with J gene TRBJ1-2, with D tentatively TRBD1 (5 bases). From germline, CDR1 is SQVTM and CDR2 ANQGSEA. The germline V and J ends were trimmed by 3 bases and 4 bases, with 12 bases remaining between them. The CDR3 covers 13 residues. CDR3 sequence reads: CSVDGGESYGYTF. The CDR3 DNA reads as TGCAGCGTTGATGGGGGGGAGAGCTATGGCTACACCTTC.